A selection of T cell receptor beta chains follows, all from one sample in a study of blood T cell repertoires in COVID-19. Only in-frame clones appear in the TCRdb table, and some are missing; sequencing was by immunoSEQ multiplex PCR. There are over 250,000 clones in the sample; about 88% occur only once, and less than 3% lies in the top ten. The material sequenced was PBMCs or T cells enriched from blood (not recorded which). Every receptor here comes from a woman aged 45-65 years who had recovered from COVID-19. Each CDR3 is given with its conserved first and last residue. A D gene is named only where the DNA matches it firmly. Size is omitted from some rows. Given values are once, few, many or a class for expanded clones.

>TRBD1|TRBJ1-2|-|TRBV28
CASSPTGTGGYTF
TGTGCCAGCAGCCCGACAGGGACAGGGGGCTACACCTTC
>-|TRBJ1-2|-|TRBV12-5
CASGLVHSCITGWAWGYTF
TGTGCTAGTGGTTTGGTACATAGCTGTATAACAGGCTGGGCGTGGGGCTACACCTTC
>TRBD1|TRBJ1-2|-|TRBV3-1/TRBV3-2
CASSHLKGGPSLYGGYTF
TGTGCCAGCAGCCATCTGAAAGGGGGCCCGTCTCTGTACGGGGGCTACACCTTC
>-|TRBJ1-5|-|TRBV30
CAWSRVSASQPQHF
TGTGCCTGGTCCAGGGTCTCTGCGTCTCAGCCCCAGCATTTT
>TRBD1|TRBJ1-5|-|TRBV2
CASRQGVDQPQHF
TGTGCCAGTAGACAGGGGGTCGATCAGCCCCAGCATTTT
>-|TRBJ2-1|once|TRBV7-2
CASSLRRGHYNEQFF
TGTGCCAGCAGCTTACGTCGGGGACACTACAATGAGCAGTTCTTC
>-|TRBJ1-6|-|TRBV2
CASTTGSWNSPLHF
TGTGCCAGTACAACAGGGTCATGGAATTCACCCCTCCACTTT
>-|TRBJ2-3|-|TRBV30
CAWSHGQPFTDTQYF
TGTGCCTGGAGCCACGGACAGCCCTTCACAGATACGCAGTATTTT
>-|TRBJ1-2|-|TRBV7-2
CASSETAYGYTF
TGTGCCAGCAGCGAGACAGCCTATGGCTACACCTTC
>TRBD1|TRBJ1-2|-|TRBV5-1
CASSSEGTELGYTF
TGCGCCAGCAGCTCTGAAGGGACAGAACTTGGCTACACCTTC
>TRBD2|TRBJ2-7|-|TRBV14
CASSSLAGGGEQYF
TGTGCCAGCAGCAGTCTAGCGGGAGGTGGGGAGCAGTACTTC
>-|TRBJ1-1|-|TRBV29-1
CSVPFYGARNTEAFF
TGCAGCGTTCCTTTTTATGGGGCTAGAAACACTGAAGCTTTCTTT
>-|TRBJ1-5|-|TRBV19
CASSIIGAGAQPQHF
TGTGCCAGTAGTATTATTGGTGCAGGGGCTCAGCCCCAGCATTTT
>TRBD1|TRBJ1-6|-|TRBV6-4
CASSASTGVNSPLHF
TGTGCCAGCAGCGCTTCAACAGGGGTCAATTCACCCCTCCACTTT
>-|TRBJ1-1|once|TRBV7-9
CASSLVKGMNTEAFF
TGTGCCAGCAGCTTAGTAAAGGGGATGAACACTGAAGCTTTCTTT
>TRBD2|TRBJ2-7|-|TRBV9
CASSARSGKPYEQYF
TGTGCCAGCAGCGCCCGTAGCGGGAAGCCATACGAGCAGTACTTC
>TRBD1|TRBJ2-7|-|TRBV7-8
CASSPRTGSLSYEQYF
TGTGCCAGCAGCCCCCGGACAGGGTCTCTCTCCTACGAGCAGTACTTC
>TRBD2|TRBJ2-1|few|TRBV5-4
CASSIAGVTLNEQFF
TGTGCCAGCAGCATAGCGGGAGTCACCCTGAATGAGCAGTTCTTC
>TRBD2|TRBJ2-3|-|TRBV18
CASSPLPSGRPGDTQYF
TGTGCCAGCTCACCACTTCCTAGCGGGAGGCCAGGAGATACGCAGTATTTT
>-|TRBJ2-7|-|TRBV28
CASSAPGSSSYEQYF
TGTGCCAGCTCGGCTCCTGGGAGCTCGTCCTACGAGCAGTACTTC
>TRBD1|TRBJ1-1|-|TRBV3-1/TRBV3-2
CASSQKTGGGRAEAFF
TGTGCCAGCAGCCAGAAAACAGGGGGGGGTAGGGCTGAAGCTTTCTTT
>TRBD2|TRBJ2-1|-|TRBV11-1
CASSFSGSLNNEQFF
TGTGCCAGCAGCTTTAGCGGGAGTCTTAACAATGAGCAGTTCTTC
>TRBD2|TRBJ2-3|-|TRBV7-9
CASSLTPGLAGEDTQYF
TGTGCCAGCAGCTTAACCCCGGGGCTGGCGGGAGAGGATACGCAGTATTTT
>-|TRBJ2-3|-|TRBV14
CASSHQAYSTDTQYF
TGTGCCAGCAGCCACCAGGCGTATAGCACAGATACGCAGTATTTT
>TRBD2|TRBJ2-3|-|TRBV28
CASSLASGDTQYF
TGTGCCAGCAGTTTAGCTAGCGGAGATACGCAGTATTTT
>TRBD2|TRBJ2-3|-|TRBV28
CASSWTSGNTDTQYF
TGTGCCAGCAGCTGGACTAGCGGGAACACAGATACGCAGTATTTT
>TRBD1|TRBJ2-3|-|TRBV10-1
CASSEKQGLADTQYF
TGCGCCAGCAGTGAGAAACAGGGGTTGGCAGATACGCAGTATTTT
>-|TRBJ2-5|-|TRBV9
CASSTGGGETQYF
TGTGCCAGCTCTACAGGGGGGGGAGAGACCCAGTACTTC
>-|TRBJ1-1|-|TRBV6-5
CASSRPGSGTEAFF
TGTGCCAGCAGCCGCCCGGGTTCGGGCACTGAAGCTTTCTTT
>TRBD1|TRBJ1-4|-|TRBV7-2
CASSLTGVTNEKLFF
TGTGCCAGCAGCTTGACAGGGGTAACTAATGAAAAACTGTTTTTT
>-|TRBJ2-5|-|TRBV28
CASSFIVSRVETQYF
TGTGCCAGCAGTTTTATCGTGTCCAGGGTCGAGACCCAGTACTTC
>-|TRBJ1-2|few|TRBV10-3
CAISETAVYGYTF
TGTGCCATCAGTGAAACAGCCGTCTATGGCTACACCTTC
>-|TRBJ1-6|few|TRBV7-2
CASSSGAAWNSPLHF
TGTGCCAGCAGCTCAGGGGCAGCTTGGAATTCACCCCTCCACTTT
>TRBD2|TRBJ2-1|-|TRBV7-2
CASRTPGLAVNEQFF
TGTGCCAGCAGAACACCGGGACTAGCGGTCAATGAGCAGTTCTTC
>-|TRBJ2-5|-|TRBV25-1
CASSDWQLQETQYF
TGTGCCAGCAGTGACTGGCAGTTGCAAGAGACCCAGTACTTC